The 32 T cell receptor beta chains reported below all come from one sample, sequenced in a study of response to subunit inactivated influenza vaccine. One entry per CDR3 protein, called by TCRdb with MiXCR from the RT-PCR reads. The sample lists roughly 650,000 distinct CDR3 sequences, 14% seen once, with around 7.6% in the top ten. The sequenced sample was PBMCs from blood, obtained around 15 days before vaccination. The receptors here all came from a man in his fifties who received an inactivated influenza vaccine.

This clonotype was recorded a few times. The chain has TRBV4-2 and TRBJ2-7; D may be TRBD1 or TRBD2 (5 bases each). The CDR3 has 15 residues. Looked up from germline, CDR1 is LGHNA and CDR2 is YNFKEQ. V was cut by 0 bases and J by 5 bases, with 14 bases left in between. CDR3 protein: CASSQDMGVTDEQYF. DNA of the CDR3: TGTGCCAGCAGCCAAGATATGGGGGTCACGGACGAGCAGTACTTC.

CDR3 bases: TGTGCCAGCAGCGGACAGGGGATGGTCACTGAAGCTTTCTTT. It yields the protein CASSGQGMVTEAFF. J is TRBJ1-1 and V is TRBV6-2 or TRBV6-3, with 9 bases matching TRBD1. The germline V gene has CDR1 MNHEY and CDR2 SVGEGT. The CDR3 spans 14 residues. Trimming cost V 6 bases and J 4 bases; bases outside gene matches: 6.

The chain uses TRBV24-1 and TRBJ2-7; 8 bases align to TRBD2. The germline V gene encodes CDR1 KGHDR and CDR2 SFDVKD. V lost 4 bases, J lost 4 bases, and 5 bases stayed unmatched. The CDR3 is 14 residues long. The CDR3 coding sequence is TGTGCCACCAGTGACGGTAGCGGGGTATACGAGCAGTACTTC. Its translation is CATSDGSGVYEQYF.

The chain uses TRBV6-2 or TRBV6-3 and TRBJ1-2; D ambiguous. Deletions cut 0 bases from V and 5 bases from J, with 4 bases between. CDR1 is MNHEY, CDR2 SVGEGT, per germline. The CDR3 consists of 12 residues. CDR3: CASSYSRYGYTF. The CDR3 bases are TGTGCCAGCAGTTACTCGAGGTATGGCTACACCTTC.

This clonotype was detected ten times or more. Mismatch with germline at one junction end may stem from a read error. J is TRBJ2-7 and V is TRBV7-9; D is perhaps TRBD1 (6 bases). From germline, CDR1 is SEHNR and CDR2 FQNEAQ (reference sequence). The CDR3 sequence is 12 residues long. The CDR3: CASSLGTEALKF. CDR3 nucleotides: TGTGCCAGCAGCTTAGGGACAGAAGCCCTGAAATTC.

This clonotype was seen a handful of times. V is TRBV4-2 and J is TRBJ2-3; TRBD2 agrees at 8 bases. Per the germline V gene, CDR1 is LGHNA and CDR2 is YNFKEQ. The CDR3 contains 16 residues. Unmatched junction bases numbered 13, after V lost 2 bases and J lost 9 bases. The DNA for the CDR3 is TGTGCCAGCAGCCAACCCTTCCCCACCGTAGCGGGGACGCAGTATTTT. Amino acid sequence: CASSQPFPTVAGTQYF.

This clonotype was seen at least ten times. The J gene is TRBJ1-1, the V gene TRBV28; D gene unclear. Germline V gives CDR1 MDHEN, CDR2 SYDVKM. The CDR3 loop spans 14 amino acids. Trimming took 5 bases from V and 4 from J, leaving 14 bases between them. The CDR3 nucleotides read TGTGCCAGCAGTCCTCCTACTCGGGGCACTGAAGCTTTCTTT. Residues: CASSPPTRGTEAFF.

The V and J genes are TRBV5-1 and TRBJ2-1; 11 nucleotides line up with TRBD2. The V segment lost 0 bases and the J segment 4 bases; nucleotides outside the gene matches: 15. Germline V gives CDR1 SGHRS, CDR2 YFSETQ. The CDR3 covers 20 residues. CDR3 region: CASSLALAGGFQDLYNEQFF. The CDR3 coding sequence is TGCGCCAGCAGCTTGGCCCTAGCGGGGGGTTTTCAAGACCTTTACAATGAGCAGTTCTTC. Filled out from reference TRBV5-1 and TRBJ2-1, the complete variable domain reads KAGVTQTPRYLIKTRGQQVTLSCSPISGHRSVSWYQQTPGQGLQFLFEYFSETQRNKGNFPGRFSGRQFSNSRSEMNVSTLELGDSALYLCASSLALAGGFQDLYNEQFFGPGTRLTVL.

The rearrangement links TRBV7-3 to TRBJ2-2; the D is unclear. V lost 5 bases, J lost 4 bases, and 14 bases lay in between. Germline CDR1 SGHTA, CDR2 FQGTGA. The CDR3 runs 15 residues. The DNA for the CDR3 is TGTGCCAGCAGCCCTGACTCGGGTAGCACCGGGGAGCTGTTTTTT. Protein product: CASSPDSGSTGELFF.

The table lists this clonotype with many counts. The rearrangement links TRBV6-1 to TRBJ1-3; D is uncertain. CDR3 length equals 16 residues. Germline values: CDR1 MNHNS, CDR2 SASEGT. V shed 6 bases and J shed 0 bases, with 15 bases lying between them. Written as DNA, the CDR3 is TGTGCCAGCAGCTGGGGTGGCCGAAACTCTGGAAACACCATATATTTT. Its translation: CASSWGGRNSGNTIYF.

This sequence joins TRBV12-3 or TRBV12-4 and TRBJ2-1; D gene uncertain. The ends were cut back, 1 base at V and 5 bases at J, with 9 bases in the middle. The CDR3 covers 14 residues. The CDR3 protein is CASSLGADDNEQFF. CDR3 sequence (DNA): TGTGCCAGCAGTTTAGGGGCCGACGACAATGAGCAGTTCTTC.

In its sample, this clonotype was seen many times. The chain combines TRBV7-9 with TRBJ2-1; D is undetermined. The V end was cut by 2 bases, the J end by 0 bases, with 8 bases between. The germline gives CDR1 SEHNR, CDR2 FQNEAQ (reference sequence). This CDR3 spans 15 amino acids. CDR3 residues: CASSLIGDSYNEQFF. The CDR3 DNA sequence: TGTGCCAGCAGCTTAATTGGGGACTCCTACAATGAGCAGTTCTTC.

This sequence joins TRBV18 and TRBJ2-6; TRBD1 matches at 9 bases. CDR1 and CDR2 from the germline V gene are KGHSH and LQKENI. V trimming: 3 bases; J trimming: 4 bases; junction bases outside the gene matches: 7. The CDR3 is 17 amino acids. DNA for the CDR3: TGTGCCAGCTCACCGTTCGGACAGGGGAACGGGGCCAACGTCCTGACTTTC. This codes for CASSPFGQGNGANVLTF.

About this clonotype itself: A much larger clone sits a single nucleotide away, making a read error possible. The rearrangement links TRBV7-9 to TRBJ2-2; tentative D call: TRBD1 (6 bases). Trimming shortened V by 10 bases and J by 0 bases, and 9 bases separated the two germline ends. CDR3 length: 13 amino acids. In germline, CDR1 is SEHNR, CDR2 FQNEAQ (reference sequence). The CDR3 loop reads CAIRTANTGELFF. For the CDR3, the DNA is TGTGCCATTAGGACAGCGAACACCGGGGAGCTGTTTTTT. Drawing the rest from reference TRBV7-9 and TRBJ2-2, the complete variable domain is DTGVSQNPRHKITKRGQNVTFRCDPISEHNRLYWYRQTLGQGPEFLTYFQNEAQLEKSRLLSDRFSAERPKGSFSTLEIQRTEQGDSAMYLCAIRTANTGELFFGEGSRLTVL.

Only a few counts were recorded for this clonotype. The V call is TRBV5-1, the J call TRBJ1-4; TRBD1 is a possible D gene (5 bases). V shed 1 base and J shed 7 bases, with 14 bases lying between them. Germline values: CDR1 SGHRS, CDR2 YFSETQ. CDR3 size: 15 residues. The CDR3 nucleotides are TGCGCCAGCAGCTTGCGGAGGGACGGATCTGAAAAACTGTTTTTT. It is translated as CASSLRRDGSEKLFF.

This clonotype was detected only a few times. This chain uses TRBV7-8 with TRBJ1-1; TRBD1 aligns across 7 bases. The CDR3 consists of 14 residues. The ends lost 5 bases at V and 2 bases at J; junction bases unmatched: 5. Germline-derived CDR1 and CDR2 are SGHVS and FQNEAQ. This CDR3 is CASSPEGGNTEAFF. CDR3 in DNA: TGTGCCAGCAGCCCCGAAGGGGGCAACACTGAAGCTTTCTTT.

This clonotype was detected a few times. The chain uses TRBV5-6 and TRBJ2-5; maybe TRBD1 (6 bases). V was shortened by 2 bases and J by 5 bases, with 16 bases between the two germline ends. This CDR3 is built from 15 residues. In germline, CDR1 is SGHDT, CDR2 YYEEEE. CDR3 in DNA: TGTGCCAGCAGCTTCACAGGGAGAGGGTCGGAGACCCAGTACTTC. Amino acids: CASSFTGRGSETQYF.

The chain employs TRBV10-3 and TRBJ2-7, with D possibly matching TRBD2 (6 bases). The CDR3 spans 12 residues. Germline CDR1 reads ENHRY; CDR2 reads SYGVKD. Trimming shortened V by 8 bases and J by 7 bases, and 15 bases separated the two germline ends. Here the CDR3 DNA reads TGTGCCATCGGCGGGGACCTATGGGAGCAGTACTTC. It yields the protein CAIGGDLWEQYF.

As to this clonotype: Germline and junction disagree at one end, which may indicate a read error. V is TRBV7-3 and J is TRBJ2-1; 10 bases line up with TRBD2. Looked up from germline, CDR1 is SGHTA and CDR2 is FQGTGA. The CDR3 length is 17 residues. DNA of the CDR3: TGTGCCAGCAGCCCAGGTCCTAGCGGGAGTTTCTACGATGAGCAGTTCTTC. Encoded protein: CASSPGPSGSFYDEQFF.

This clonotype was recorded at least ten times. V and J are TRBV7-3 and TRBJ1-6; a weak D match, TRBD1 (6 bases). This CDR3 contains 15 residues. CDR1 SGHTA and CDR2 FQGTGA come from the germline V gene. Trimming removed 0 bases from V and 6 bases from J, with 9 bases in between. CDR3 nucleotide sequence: TGTGCCAGCAGCTTAACAGCAGGGGCTAATTCACCCCTCCACTTT. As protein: CASSLTAGANSPLHF.

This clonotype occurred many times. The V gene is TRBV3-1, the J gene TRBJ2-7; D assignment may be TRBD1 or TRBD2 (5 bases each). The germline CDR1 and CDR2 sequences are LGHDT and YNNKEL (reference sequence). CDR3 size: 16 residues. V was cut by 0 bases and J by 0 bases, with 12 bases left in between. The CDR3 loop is CASSQDRGQSSYEQYF. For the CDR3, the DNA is TGTGCCAGCAGCCAAGATCGGGGCCAGAGCTCCTACGAGCAGTACTTC.

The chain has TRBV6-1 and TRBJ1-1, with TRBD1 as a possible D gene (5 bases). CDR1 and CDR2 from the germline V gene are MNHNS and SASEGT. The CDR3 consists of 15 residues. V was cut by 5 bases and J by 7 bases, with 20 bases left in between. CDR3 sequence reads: CASSPSGTLVGEAFF. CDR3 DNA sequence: TGTGCCAGCAGTCCATCCGGGACCCTTGTCGGTGAAGCTTTCTTT.

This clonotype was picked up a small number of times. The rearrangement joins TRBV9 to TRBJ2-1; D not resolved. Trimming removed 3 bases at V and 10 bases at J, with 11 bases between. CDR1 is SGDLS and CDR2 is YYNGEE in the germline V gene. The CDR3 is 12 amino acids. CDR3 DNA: TGTGCCAGCAGCGCCCTAGTAGGCGAGCAGTTCTTC. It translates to CASSALVGEQFF.

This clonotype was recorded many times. CDR3 region: CASSYPQGYEQYF. The DNA for the CDR3 is TGTGCCAGCAGTTACCCACAGGGCTACGAGCAGTACTTC. V and J are TRBV6-6 and TRBJ2-7; the D gene is possibly TRBD1 (6 bases). Trimming took off 2 bases at V and 3 bases at J, with 8 bases between the two ends. Germline CDR1 MNHNY, CDR2 SVGAGI (reference sequence). This CDR3 has 13 amino acids.

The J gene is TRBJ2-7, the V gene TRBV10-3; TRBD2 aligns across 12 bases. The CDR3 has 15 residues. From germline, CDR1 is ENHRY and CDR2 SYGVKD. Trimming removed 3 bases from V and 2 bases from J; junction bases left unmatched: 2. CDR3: CAISESSGGAYEQYF. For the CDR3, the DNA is TGTGCCATCAGTGAATCTAGCGGGGGGGCCTACGAGCAGTACTTC.

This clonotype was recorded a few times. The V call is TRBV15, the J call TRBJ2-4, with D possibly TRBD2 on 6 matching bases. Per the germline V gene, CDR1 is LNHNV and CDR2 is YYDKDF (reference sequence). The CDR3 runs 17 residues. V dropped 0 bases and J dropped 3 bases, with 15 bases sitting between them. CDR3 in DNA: TGTGCCACCAGCAGAGATCGGAGAGCGGAGGGCAAAAACATTCAGTACTTC. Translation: CATSRDRRAEGKNIQYF.

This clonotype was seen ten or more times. In DNA, the CDR3 is TGTGCCAGCACAGGGACTAGCCCAACCGGGGAGCTGTTTTTT. Its translation: CASTGTSPTGELFF. This sequence joins TRBV2 and TRBJ2-2; 9 bases are shared with TRBD2. Germline CDR1 and CDR2: SNHLY and FYNNEI. The length of the CDR3 is 14 residues. J gave up 5 bases and V 7 bases, and 5 bases lay outside the gene matches.

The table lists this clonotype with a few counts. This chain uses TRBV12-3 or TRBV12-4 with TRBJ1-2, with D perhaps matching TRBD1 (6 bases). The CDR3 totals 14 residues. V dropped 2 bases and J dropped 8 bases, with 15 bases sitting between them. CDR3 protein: CASSLQGRSNGYTF. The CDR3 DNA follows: TGTGCCAGCAGTTTACAGGGGCGCTCGAACGGCTACACCTTC.

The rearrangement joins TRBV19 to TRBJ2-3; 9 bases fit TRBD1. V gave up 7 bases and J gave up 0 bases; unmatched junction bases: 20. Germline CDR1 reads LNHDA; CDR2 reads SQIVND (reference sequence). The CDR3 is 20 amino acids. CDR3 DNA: TGTGCCAGTACCCCCATACAGGGGGCTTACTTCCCTACTAGCACAGATACGCAGTATTTT. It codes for CASTPIQGAYFPTSTDTQYF.

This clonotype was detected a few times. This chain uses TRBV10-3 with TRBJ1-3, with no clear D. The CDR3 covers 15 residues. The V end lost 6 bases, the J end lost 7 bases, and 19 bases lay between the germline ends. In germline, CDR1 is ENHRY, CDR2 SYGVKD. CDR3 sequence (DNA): TGTGCCATCAGGGGAGATCGAGAGGTCGGGAACACCATATATTTT. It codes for CAIRGDREVGNTIYF.

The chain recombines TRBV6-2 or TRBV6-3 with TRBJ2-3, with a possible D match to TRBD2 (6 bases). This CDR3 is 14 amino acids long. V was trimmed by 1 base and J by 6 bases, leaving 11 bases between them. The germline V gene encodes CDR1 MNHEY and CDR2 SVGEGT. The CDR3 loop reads CASSYYHGGDTQYF. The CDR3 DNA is TGTGCCAGCAGTTACTACCACGGAGGGGATACGCAGTATTTT.

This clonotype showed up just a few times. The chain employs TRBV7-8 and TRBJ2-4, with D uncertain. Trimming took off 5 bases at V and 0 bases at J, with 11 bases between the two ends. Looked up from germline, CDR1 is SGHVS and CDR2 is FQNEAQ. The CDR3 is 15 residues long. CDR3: CASSPTRIAKNIQYF. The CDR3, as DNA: TGTGCCAGCAGCCCTACGCGGATAGCCAAAAACATTCAGTACTTC.